This T cell receptor beta chain is from a study of cytomegalovirus exposure and HLA in healthy donors. The length of the CDR3 is 11 residues. The germline gives CDR1 MNHEY, CDR2 SVGAGI. The V end lost 2 bases, the J end lost 11 bases, and 10 bases lay between the germline ends. The primer mix had 60 Vbeta and 13 Jbeta primers. Clones were sequenced by immunoSEQ multiplex PCR, and TCRdb holds only the in-frame ones, with some missing. The table records 120,000 or so clones, about 8.6% of them present only once. This rearrangement joins TRBV6-5 to TRBJ2-7, with a possible D match to TRBD1 (6 bases). This clonotype was obtained from a woman aged 40 to 50 in good health and CMV-seropositive. The sequencing sample was made of PBMCs. In DNA, the CDR3 is TGTGCCAGCAGTTACGGAAAGGGGGAGTACTTC. Its translation: CASSYGKGEYF.